This TCR beta chain was sequenced during a study of STAT5B mutations in CD4+ large granular lymphocyte leukemia. Findings and caveats of the study: Data were not HLA-matched across samples.

The length of the CDR3 is 13 residues. The germline CDR1 and CDR2 sequences are LNHDA and SQIVND (reference sequence). V lost 4 bases, J lost 1 base, and 5 bases lay in between. The repertoire was sequenced with immunoSEQ multiplex PCR; TCRdb's copy has only in-frame clones and lacks some. The table lists about 48,000 clones, under 80% of them singletons. Controls came from buffy coats of healthy blood donors. In regard to this clone: Its target is unknown.

This receptor was obtained from a human donor in good health. Specimen: CD4+ T cells from blood buffy coats. The chain couples TRBV19 to TRBJ1-5; no clear D gene. The CDR3 region has the DNA TGTGCCAGTAGTACGGTGAGCAATCAGCCCCAGCATTTT. This sequence encodes CASSTVSNQPQHF.